What follows are 17 T cell receptor beta chains derived from one specimen sequenced in a study of shared clonotypes between healthy human individuals. This table comes from immunoSEQ multiplex PCR, and its TCRdb copy is limited to in-frame clones, with some not included. Of some 1.5 million clones detected, under 99% appear once; the ten largest clones hold about 0.4%. Sequenced input: naive CD4+ T cells sorted from blood. Subset given: CD45RA+ positively selected. The receptors stem from a man aged 30 to 45 in good health.

This clone came up once. This sequence joins TRBV9 and TRBJ2-1; the match to TRBD2 covers 7 bases. CDR1 and CDR2 (germline): SGDLS, YYNGEE. With V trimmed by 6 bases and J by 0 bases, 3 bases remained unmatched. This CDR3 has 14 amino acids. CDR3 sequence: CASTRDYSYNEQFF. CDR3 DNA: TGTGCCAGCACCCGGGACTACTCCTACAATGAGCAGTTCTTC. The variable domain in full, completed from reference TRBV9 and TRBJ2-1, reads DSGVTQTPKHLITATGQRVTLRCSPRSGDLSVYWYQQSLDQGLQFLIQYYNGEERAKGNILERFSAQQFPDLHSELNLSSLELGDSALYFCASTRDYSYNEQFFGPGTRLTVL.

The chain uses TRBV5-1 and TRBJ2-2; 10 bases are a match to TRBD2. This CDR3 region has 15 residues. The V gene end was trimmed by 1 base and the J gene end by 6 bases; junction bases not matched to a gene: 3. The germline gives CDR1 SGHRS, CDR2 YFSETQ. The CDR3 reads CASSLILAGSGELFF. The CDR3 nucleotides are TGCGCCAGCAGCTTGATACTAGCGGGATCCGGGGAGCTGTTTTTT.

V and J are TRBV5-1 and TRBJ1-4, with TRBD1 matching 8 bases. Germline V gene sequence: CDR1 SGHRS, CDR2 YFSETQ. CDR3 length: 14 amino acids. V lost 4 bases to trimming and J lost 8 bases; unmatched junction nucleotides: 7. The DNA of the CDR3 is TGCGCCAGCAGCGCCGGGACAGGAGGGGAAAAACTGTTTTTT. This translates into CASSAGTGGEKLFF.

The V and J genes are TRBV18 and TRBJ2-3; 9 bases fit TRBD1. This CDR3 is built from 15 residues. Per the germline V gene, CDR1 is KGHSH and CDR2 is LQKENI. V lost 6 bases to trimming and J lost 3 bases; unmatched junction nucleotides: 7. The CDR3 nucleotides read TGTGCCAGCTCGTCACAGGGGGCGAGGACAGATACGCAGTATTTT. Translation: CASSSQGARTDTQYF.

The chain uses TRBV5-4 and TRBJ1-1; D not resolved. V lost 2 bases, J lost 6 bases, and 8 bases lay in between. The CDR3 is 12 amino acids. Germline assignment: CDR1 SGHNT and CDR2 YYREEE (reference sequence). CDR3 sequence reads: CASSFFFAEAFF. The DNA for the CDR3 is TGTGCCAGCAGCTTCTTTTTCGCTGAAGCTTTCTTT.

The V call is TRBV2, the J call TRBJ2-7, with D unresolved. Trimming removed 6 bases from V and 0 bases from J, with 15 bases in between. Germline CDR1 SNHLY, CDR2 FYNNEI. The CDR3 consists of 15 residues. CDR3 region: CASRTGSVSSYEQYF. CDR3 coding DNA: TGTGCCAGCAGGACCGGCTCCGTCAGCTCCTACGAGCAGTACTTC. Full variable domain (outside the CDR3, taken from reference TRBV2 and TRBJ2-7): EPEVTQTPSHQVTQMGQEVILRCVPISNHLYFYWYRQILGQKVEFLVSFYNNEISEKSEIFDDQFSVERPDGSNFTLKIRSTKLEDSAMYFCASRTGSVSSYEQYFGPGTRLTVT.

This chain uses TRBV5-5 with TRBJ2-1, with 8 bases aligning to TRBD2. V lost 7 bases and J lost 3; bases outside the gene matches: 12. Germline V gives CDR1 SGHKS, CDR2 YYEKEE (reference sequence). This CDR3 region has 16 residues. The CDR3 is CASAAAITSGYNEQFF. CDR3 in DNA: TGTGCCAGCGCCGCCGCCATTACTAGCGGCTACAATGAGCAGTTCTTC. Full variable domain (missing parts from reference TRBV5-5 and TRBJ2-1): DAGVTQSPTHLIKTRGQQVTLRCSPISGHKSVSWYQQVLGQGPQFIFQYYEKEERGRGNFPDRFSARQFPNYSSELNVNALLLGDSALYLCASAAAITSGYNEQFFGPGTRLTVL.

The chain recombines TRBV7-9 with TRBJ1-3; D gene uncertain. This CDR3 comprises 16 residues. Germline CDR1 reads SEHNR; CDR2 reads FQNEAQ (reference sequence). V was trimmed by 1 base and J by 2 bases, leaving 12 bases between them. CDR3 sequence (DNA): TGTGCCAGCAGCTTAGGGAGGGAAACTACTGGAAACACCATATATTTT. Protein: CASSLGRETTGNTIYF.

The chain uses TRBV7-9 and TRBJ2-1; TRBD1 agrees at 7 bases. The CDR3 is 14 amino acids. V shed 5 bases and J 10 bases; nucleotides not matched to a gene: 11. Germline V gene sequence: CDR1 SEHNR, CDR2 FQNEAQ (reference sequence). The DNA of the CDR3 is TGTGCCAGCAGCGAGACAGGGACGGACCGGGAGCAGTTCTTC. Protein: CASSETGTDREQFF.

This chain links TRBV11-2 with TRBJ1-5; 9 nucleotides match TRBD1. This CDR3 has 16 amino acids. Trimming removed 5 bases from V and 1 base from J; junction bases left unmatched: 6. Germline values: CDR1 SGHAT, CDR2 FQNNGV. CDR3 DNA sequence: TGTGCCAGCAGCACCCGGGACAGGGAGAGCAATCAGCCCCAGCATTTT. Translated: CASSTRDRESNQPQHF.

The chain is built from TRBV4-1 and TRBJ2-7; 14 nucleotides line up with TRBD2. The CDR3 is 15 residues long. V was pared by 2 bases and J by 7 bases, with 4 bases of the junction left unmatched. Germline CDR1 and CDR2: MGHRA and YSYEKL. CDR3 region: CASSQLGLAGEEQYF. The CDR3 DNA is TGCGCCAGCAGCCAATTGGGACTAGCGGGAGAAGAGCAGTACTTC.

This clone came up once. The V gene is TRBV30, the J gene TRBJ2-7; D is perhaps TRBD1 (6 bases). The CDR3 sequence is 13 residues long. Between the trimmed V and J ends, which lost 0 bases and 6 bases, there was a span of 12 bases. Looked up from germline, CDR1 is GTSNPN and CDR2 is SVGIG (reference sequence). The CDR3, as DNA: TGTGCCTGGAGTGTGTTGGGGGCGGGCGAGCAGTACTTC. This sequence encodes CAWSVLGAGEQYF.

The chain combines TRBV7-6 with TRBJ2-1; possibly TRBD2 for D (5 bases). CDR3 length equals 14 residues. The V gene lost 3 bases and the J gene lost 8 bases, with 14 bases spanning the gap. Germline lookup yields CDR1 SGHVS and CDR2 FNYEAQ. The CDR3: CASSFPDGGYEQFF. CDR3 nucleotide sequence: TGTGCCAGCAGCTTCCCCGACGGAGGCTATGAGCAGTTCTTC. Supplemented by reference TRBV7-6 and TRBJ2-1, the full variable domain reads GAGVSQSPRYKVTKRGQDVALRCDPISGHVSLYWYRQALGQGPEFLTYFNYEAQQDKSGLPNDRFSAERPEGSISTLTIQRTEQRDSAMYRCASSFPDGGYEQFFGPGTRLTVL.

This chain joins TRBV6-5 and TRBJ1-2; unclear D gene. Germline lookup yields CDR1 MNHEY and CDR2 SVGAGI. The CDR3 is made up of 12 amino acids. The V end was cut by 4 bases, the J end by 4 bases, with 7 bases between. For the CDR3, the DNA is TGTGCCAGCAGTTGGACCGGCTATGGCTACACCTTC. Translation: CASSWTGYGYTF.

The CDR3 protein is CASSFLAGGRTDTQYF. The CDR3 DNA sequence: TGTGCCAGCAGCTTTCTAGCGGGAGGACGTACAGATACGCAGTATTTT. The chain is built from TRBV7-8 and TRBJ2-3; 11 positions match TRBD2. This CDR3 contains 16 residues. J was trimmed by 3 bases and V by 3 bases; bases with no gene match: 5. CDR1 SGHVS and CDR2 FQNEAQ come from the germline V gene.

CDR3 DNA sequence: TGTGCCAGCAGCGGACAGGGTAGCACAGATACGCAGTATTTT. Protein sequence: CASSGQGSTDTQYF. V usage is TRBV13 and J usage is TRBJ2-3; the match to TRBD1 covers 8 bases. The germline V gene has CDR1 PRHDT and CDR2 FYEKMQ (reference sequence). The CDR3 totals 14 residues. V lost 5 bases, J lost 0 bases, and 1 base stayed unmatched.

This chain uses TRBV18 with TRBJ2-2, with D uncertain. The length of the CDR3 is 17 residues. Trimming pared 1 base from V and 1 base from J, leaving 13 bases between. CDR1 is KGHSH and CDR2 is LQKENI in the germline V gene. Here the CDR3 DNA reads TGTGCCAGCTCACCACAGGATCCGACCCTGAACACCGGGGAGCTGTTTTTT. Translation: CASSPQDPTLNTGELFF.